This T cell receptor beta chain was retrieved from a study of T cells after yellow fever vaccination (dated by TCRdb to the late 2010s). Study-wide context: The SMART-Seq v4 Ultra Low Input RNA kit was used to prepare libraries from fractions with low cell numbers. To track T-cell clones before and after primary and booster YFV17D yellow fever vaccination, bulk TCR alpha and beta repertoires were sequenced longitudinally. Blood was collected at multiple timepoints before and after primary and secondary immunization, and bulk PBMC replicates and cell subsets were isolated. Two healthy male donors, one aged 18 to 30 and one aged 30 to 39 years, were included in the cohort.

The treatment or condition label, as the study defines it: live attenuated yellow fever vaccine strain. At every blood-draw timepoint, two biological replicates of bulk PBMCs were collected. A standard Ficoll-Paque protocol was used to isolate PBMCs from peripheral blood. TriZol was used to extract RNA from bulk PBMCs, CD4 and CD8 fractions, and dextramer-positive and dextramer-negative fractions. V is clipped by 7 bases and J by 3 bases, and the sequence between their germline boundaries is 23 bases long. Counted from cysteine to phenylalanine, this CDR3 has 17 amino acids. CDR3 DNA is the only sequence kept; it has 51 bases, read in frame from the first base. In the germline V gene, CDR1 corresponds to MNHNS and CDR2 to SASEGT. TCR cDNA was synthesized by 5'RACE template switching, which introduced a universal primer site and unique molecular identifiers. Priming for cDNA synthesis came from both the TCR alpha and TCR beta constant segments. Two PCR steps were used to amplify libraries, with sample barcodes and sequencing adapters being added in the second step. Sequencing of libraries was done on Illumina HiSeq 2500 (2x100 bp) or NovaSeq (2x150 bp). The authors' pipeline ran thus. MIGEC was used to demultiplex reads and collapse the reads into UMI consensus sequences, and MiXCR was used for V(D)J alignment. Vaccine-responding clonotypes were identified with edgeR using replicate PBMC samples, with FDR below 0.01 and a log2 fold change above 5 up to day 15 being required. Each bulk clonotype received a CD4 or CD8 identity based on whether the sequenced CD4 or CD8 repertoire contained that clonotype at higher abundance. TCRdb reran the public reads through fastp at Q25 and MiXCR, keeping productive beta chains. A single entry per CDR3 protein holds the most common genes and DNA from its merged rows. TCRdb's processing, not the authors', yielded these V and J calls. The sample yields about 340,000 distinct CDR3 sequences; 8.5% to 9% were counted once. The ten largest make up around 17% of the sample.

General study outcomes and caveats: After the booster, most of the clones that had expanded following primary vaccination were detected again (around 97% of CD4 and 80% to 90% of CD8), which suggests that memory was broadly maintained. A small fraction of clonotypes showed up in both the CD4 and CD8 compartments, probably as a result of convergent recombination. Only a couple of donors were included in the study, so the extent to which the findings can be generalized is limited. Computational filtering was needed because FACS-sorted repertoires could contain abundant contaminating clonotypes from the bulk population. The secondary T-cell response was weaker than the primary response but faster, peaking on day 5 instead of day 15.

This clonotype was seen only a few times. Its antigen is not yet known. Qualities for individual bases were not recorded, and no much larger clone is one base off. This specimen was PBMCs, taken on the day of the first yellow fever vaccination. The TCR sequence derives from a man between 18 and 35 years old who received the YFV17D yellow fever vaccine. This receptor chain uses TRBV6-1 and TRBJ2-3; TRBD2 is a weak D gene call, 5 bases matching. The nucleotides are TGTGCCAGCACTAAAAGACCTCGGACGACGGGAACAGATACGCAGTATTTT. Its product reads: CASTKRPRTTGTDTQYF.